This record looks at one T cell receptor (beta chain) sequence and its context. This receptor's antigen is unknown. No per-base quality is available; no much larger clone lies one base away. This specimen belongs to a study of T cell responses to AZD1222 COVID-19 vaccine (dated by TCRdb to the early 2020s). For the study in its entirety: AZD1222 recipients whose second dose came at about 4 weeks and those whose second dose came at about 12 weeks were combined into one group, since spike-specific TCR depth and breadth did not differ between the two schedules. A total of 233 trial participants underwent TCR sequencing, of whom about 210 received two doses of AZD1222 and about 26 received two doses of the MenACWY control vaccine. Enrollment into the trials was organized by age into subgroups of 18-55, 56-69 and 70-plus years, and those subgroups contained around 150, 28 and 57 TCR-sequenced participants, respectively.

In light of the paper, this sample's time point label describes: baseline before first vaccination. Samples from vaccinated people were obtained from the UK trials COV001 and COV002, which included a single-blind randomized controlled phase 2/3 trial of AZD1222 (ChAdOx1 nCoV-19) in healthy adults. For TCRbeta chain sequencing, PBMC samples from trial participants were taken at day 0 and at day 28 after the second dose. Here is what the overall study found, with its caveats: After two AZD1222 doses, spike-specific TCR breadth and depth were significantly higher than at day 0 and than in MenACWY recipients. Epitopes outside the regions mutated in the B.1.351 and B.1.1.7 variants were reportedly recognized by nearly half of the unique spike-specific TCRs. The 56-69-year group was small, and its depth increase did not reach significance, likely because of low power. CD4 TCRs associated with the vaccine covered the entire spike protein, and the dominant responses were in regions 160-218 and 743-854. Conclusions about previously exposed vaccinees are limited because only six or seven AZD1222 recipients were SARS-CoV-2 seropositive at baseline. No day 14 peak-response samples were available, so repertoires were characterized only after the peak T cell response. Most participants were white British and females outnumbered males, and the authors suggested that clonal diversity may have been underestimated.

The CDR3 regions of human TCRbeta chains were subjected to immunosequencing. The authors' pipeline ran thus. TCRs in the repertoires were compared against a reference library of SARS-CoV-2-specific TCRs that had been generated with the MIRA antigen-specificity platform. Breadth was defined as the fraction of unique TCRs that were SARS-CoV-2-associated, and depth was defined as the fraction of total T cells that were SARS-CoV-2-associated. Using the MIRA data, each spike-specific TCR was assigned both to the spike region to which the TCR was reactive and to a CD4 or CD8 class. Log10-transformed breadth and depth values were compared by one-way ANOVA with Sidak's multiple comparisons tests. This is the immuneACCESS table as TCRdb keeps it, with only in-frame sequences that have V and J called. A part of the clones is gone; compared with another copy, unresolved V genes explain less than half, and the rest is unexplained. V and J calls and clone size are copied from that table; D and trimming were computed from the DNA. Recorded for this sample are 100,000 to 140,000 clones; more than 75% of them occurred a single time. The biggest ten clones account for 22% of the sample.

According to the germline V gene (reference sequence), CDR1 reads SEHNR and CDR2 reads FQNEAQ. The V end loses 3 bases and the J end loses 2 bases, and a stretch of 9 bases separates them. The CDR3 sequence holds 14 residues, the cysteine and phenylalanine included. Only CDR3 DNA remains: 42 bases, in frame from the first base. Here the sequenced sample was peripheral blood, taken on day 0 of AZD1222 vaccination. The rearrangement combines TRBV7-9 with TRBJ2-3; too little of a D gene remains to name it. The origin of this receptor is an adult in good health. The CDR3 loop reads CASSFSTDTDTQYF. In nucleotide form, the sequence is TGTGCCAGCAGCTTTTCGACTGACACAGATACGCAGTATTTT. Reference TRBV7-9 and TRBJ2-3 proteins supply the regions before and after the CDR3; the full variable domain is: DTGVSQNPRHKITKRGQNVTFRCDPISEHNRLYWYRQTLGQGPEFLTYFQNEAQLEKSRLLSDRFSAERPKGSFSTLEIQRTEQGDSAMYLCASSFSTDTDTQYFGPGTRLTVL.